This is a list of T cell receptor beta chains from one sample in a study of blood T cell repertoires in COVID-19. Assay: immunoSEQ multiplex PCR; the TCRdb copy retains only in-frame clones and omits some. The sample lists about 220,000 clones; almost 90% were seen once. The sequencing sample was made of PBMCs or T cells enriched from blood (not recorded which). Every receptor here comes from a woman aged 50 to 60 with acute COVID-19. CDR3s include the opening cysteine and the closing phenylalanine or tryptophan. The order of the fields is clone size, V gene, D gene, J gene, CDR3 protein, CDR3 DNA. A D gene is named only where the DNA matches it firmly. Clone size is stated in some rows and not others, as once, few, many or a class when expanded.

>-|TRBV9|TRBD1|TRBJ1-1
CASSAGTGTEAFF
TGTGCCAGCAGCGCTGGGACAGGCACTGAAGCTTTCTTT
>-|TRBV5-4|-|TRBJ2-5
CASSLVTSRETQYF
TGTGCCAGCAGCTTGGTAACTAGCAGGGAGACCCAGTACTTC
>-|TRBV27|TRBD1|TRBJ2-3
CASSLLGQGIDTQYF
TGTGCCAGCAGTTTGTTGGGACAGGGAATCGATACGCAGTATTTT
>-|TRBV4-1|TRBD2|TRBJ2-3
CASSFRTSGKEEDTQYF
TGCGCCAGCAGCTTCCGGACTAGCGGGAAGGAGGAGGATACGCAGTATTTT
>-|TRBV5-1|TRBD1|TRBJ2-7
CASSGSTGAYEQYF
TGCGCCAGCAGCGGCTCTACAGGGGCCTACGAGCAGTACTTC
>-|TRBV19|TRBD1|TRBJ1-2
CASSPQGDRTDLYGYTF
TGTGCCAGTAGTCCCCAAGGGGACAGGACAGACCTCTATGGCTACACCTTC
>-|TRBV18|TRBD1|TRBJ2-7
CASSPRDSTGPYEQYF
TGTGCCAGCTCACCAAGGGACAGCACCGGGCCCTACGAGCAGTACTTC
>-|TRBV13|-|TRBJ1-1
CASSQMGRGLMNTEAFF
TGTGCCAGCAGCCAGATGGGCAGGGGCCTGATGAACACTGAAGCTTTCTTT
>-|TRBV28|TRBD1|TRBJ1-3
CASSLEGAPLPGNTIYF
TGTGCCAGCAGTTTGGAGGGGGCTCCCCTCCCTGGAAACACCATATATTTT
>-|TRBV28|-|TRBJ1-1
CASSLPGLNTEAFF
TGTGCCAGCAGTTTACCAGGACTAAACACTGAAGCTTTCTTT
>-|TRBV27|-|TRBJ1-2
CASHKKGGDGYTF
TGTGCCAGTCATAAGAAAGGAGGGGATGGCTACACCTTC
>-|TRBV4-3|TRBD1|TRBJ2-7
CASSQTGMGEQYF
TGCGCCAGCAGCCAGACAGGGATGGGTGAGCAGTACTTC
>-|TRBV7-9|-|TRBJ1-3
CASSLRQTSGNTIYF
TGTGCCAGCAGCTTGAGGCAGACCTCTGGAAACACCATATATTTT
>-|TRBV29-1|-|TRBJ1-2
CSVGPGNYGYTF
TGCAGCGTTGGCCCAGGCAACTATGGCTACACCTTC
>once|TRBV21-1|-|TRBJ2-7
CASSTPSPGTAMTYEQYF
TGTGCCAGCAGCACACCTTCCCCCGGGACAGCAATGACCTACGAGCAGTACTTC
>-|TRBV4-3|TRBD1|TRBJ1-2
CASSQIGQGGYGYTF
TGCGCCAGCAGCCAAATTGGACAGGGAGGTTATGGCTACACCTTC
>once|TRBV24-1|-|TRBJ1-4
CATSDWDSGEKLFF
TGTGCCACCAGTGATTGGGACTCGGGGGAAAAACTGTTTTTT
>once|TRBV28|TRBD1|TRBJ1-2
CASSRRDRVDYGYTF
TGTGCCAGCAGTAGGCGGGACAGGGTAGACTATGGCTACACCTTC
>-|TRBV4-3|TRBD1|TRBJ2-2
CASSQDGAGGFTGELFF
TGCGCCAGCAGCCAAGATGGGGCAGGGGGCTTCACCGGGGAGCTGTTTTTT
>-|TRBV7-6|-|TRBJ2-2
CASSVWNTGELFF
TGTGCCAGTTCGGTTTGGAACACCGGGGAGCTGTTTTTT
>-|TRBV7-2|TRBD2|TRBJ2-3
CASSLAGVPDTQYF
TGTGCCAGCAGCCTAGCGGGAGTCCCAGATACGCAGTATTTT
>-|TRBV6-2/TRBV6-3|TRBD2|TRBJ2-2
CASSYSSRVAGVSGELFF
TGTGCCAGCAGTTACTCGAGTAGAGTAGCGGGAGTGTCCGGGGAGCTGTTTTTT
>once|TRBV28|TRBD2|TRBJ2-1
CASSPPAAGGLDEQFF
TGTGCCAGCAGTCCCCCGGCAGCGGGAGGACTTGATGAGCAGTTCTTC
>-|TRBV5-1|TRBD1|TRBJ2-1
CASSPGTVDEQFF
TGCGCCAGCAGCCCGGGGACAGTGGATGAGCAGTTCTTC
>-|TRBV30|TRBD2|TRBJ2-7
CAWSGGGSFTYEQYF
TGTGCCTGGAGTGGCGGCGGGAGTTTTACCTACGAGCAGTACTTC
>-|TRBV10-2|TRBD2|TRBJ2-5
CASSPGTSGRPETQYF
TGCGCCAGCAGCCCCGGGACTAGCGGGAGGCCAGAGACCCAGTACTTC
>-|TRBV28|-|TRBJ2-7
CASRVALMEQYF
TGTGCCAGCAGGGTAGCTCTTATGGAGCAGTACTTC
>-|TRBV19|-|TRBJ2-4
CASSTKTRGRWGPLAKNIQYF
TGTGCCAGTAGTACCAAAACGCGGGGGCGCTGGGGACCGTTAGCCAAAAACATTCAGTACTTC
>-|TRBV5-3|TRBD1|TRBJ1-6
CARSFRDRGLILINSPLHF
TGTGCCAGAAGCTTCCGGGACAGGGGGCTTATTCTCATTAATTCACCCCTCCACTTT
>-|TRBV27|TRBD2|TRBJ2-1
CASSSEGGRVNEQFF
TGTGCCAGCAGCTCGGAAGGCGGGAGGGTGAATGAGCAGTTCTTC
>-|TRBV19|TRBD1|TRBJ2-5
CASSSYSRGSETQYF
TGTGCCAGTAGTTCATACTCCAGGGGGTCAGAGACCCAGTACTTC
>-|TRBV28|TRBD2|TRBJ2-7
CASSKLAGSPYEQYF
TGTGCCAGCAGCAAACTAGCGGGGTCCCCCTACGAGCAGTACTTC
>-|TRBV19|TRBD1|TRBJ2-7
CASSMRTGIPYEQYF
TGTGCCAGTAGTATGCGGACAGGGATTCCCTACGAGCAGTACTTC
>few|TRBV9|TRBD2|TRBJ2-7
CASSHSTSESSYEQYF
TGTGCCAGCAGCCATTCGACTAGCGAGAGCTCCTACGAGCAGTACTTC
>-|TRBV28|-|TRBJ2-3
CASSLLFLGERPHTDTQYF
TGTGCCAGCAGTTTACTGTTCCTGGGAGAACGCCCCCACACAGATACGCAGTATTTT
>-|TRBV7-7|TRBD2|TRBJ2-5
CASSKRESETQYF
TGTGCCAGCAGCAAGCGGGAGTCAGAGACCCAGTACTTC
>-|TRBV6-2/TRBV6-3|TRBD1|TRBJ2-1
CASSVSGTGSHEQFF
TGTGCCAGCAGTGTTTCCGGGACAGGGTCCCATGAGCAGTTCTTC
>-|TRBV14|-|TRBJ2-5
CASSPSLTWRETQYF
TGTGCCAGCAGCCCGTCTCTCACTTGGAGGGAGACCCAGTACTTC
>-|TRBV27|TRBD2|TRBJ2-1
CASSLFGLADNEQFF
TGTGCCAGCAGTTTATTTGGACTAGCGGACAATGAGCAGTTCTTC
>-|TRBV19|TRBD1|TRBJ2-7
CASSMTGKRNEQYF
TGTGCCAGTAGTATGACAGGGAAGCGAAACGAGCAGTACTTC
>-|TRBV27|-|TRBJ2-7
CASSLLPTEQLGDEQYF
TGTGCCAGCAGTTTGCTCCCGACGGAGCAACTTGGCGACGAGCAGTACTTC
>-|TRBV7-9|-|TRBJ1-1
CASSPRMGGPGTEAFF
TGTGCCAGCAGCCCTAGGATGGGAGGGCCGGGGACTGAAGCTTTCTTT
>-|TRBV6-5|-|TRBJ1-1
CASSYSGGNTEAFF
TGTGCCAGCAGTTACTCGGGGGGTAACACTGAAGCTTTCTTT
>-|TRBV28|-|TRBJ1-4
CASNDWDTREKLFF
TGTGCCAGCAACGACTGGGACACGCGTGAAAAACTGTTTTTT
>-|TRBV7-9|TRBD2|TRBJ2-5
CASLPLAVQETQYF
TGTGCCAGCCTCCCCCTAGCGGTTCAAGAGACCCAGTACTTC